These 11 T cell receptor beta chains originate from one sample sequenced in a study of cytomegalovirus exposure and HLA in healthy donors. PCR was performed using 60 Vbeta and 13 Jbeta primers. Generated by immunoSEQ multiplex PCR, the TCRdb table keeps only in-frame clones and is missing some. The sample shows 120,000 to 150,000 clones, 64% of them seen only once. The sample taken for sequencing was PBMCs. The origin of the receptors is a woman under 40 in good health and CMV-seropositive.

The gene calls are TRBV5-6 and TRBJ1-1, with no clear D. V gave up 0 bases and J gave up 9 bases, with 12 bases separating them. The length of the CDR3 is 13 residues. The germline V gene encodes CDR1 SGHDT and CDR2 YYEEEE. This CDR3 is CASSLGWAYQAFF. CDR3 bases: TGTGCCAGCAGCTTGGGATGGGCGTACCAAGCTTTCTTT.

Only a few counts were recorded for this clone. The chain joins TRBV6-1 to TRBJ1-3; D is undetermined. Germline loops: CDR1 MNHNS, CDR2 SASEGT. CDR3 size: 14 residues. Trimming removed 10 bases at V and 0 bases at J, with 13 bases between. CDR3 coding DNA: TGTGCCACCAAAAACCGGGGCTCTGGAAACACCATATATTTT. This gives the protein CATKNRGSGNTIYF.

CDR3: CASSPEVAGSYEQYF. In DNA form, the CDR3 reads TGTGCCAGCAGTCCGGAGGTAGCGGGTTCCTACGAGCAGTACTTC. The chain has TRBV27 and TRBJ2-5; the match to TRBD2 covers 7 bases. Near its end, the DNA agrees better with TRBJ2-7, so the J call may be wrong. This CDR3 is 15 amino acids long. The germline V gene encodes CDR1 MNHEY and CDR2 SMNVEV (reference sequence).

This clone has only a few counts. The chain uses TRBV30 and TRBJ1-5; 7 nucleotides match TRBD1. The V gene's germline CDR1 is GTSNPN and CDR2 SVGIG (reference sequence). CDR3 length: 21 amino acids. With 2 bases clipped from V and 0 bases from J, the junction kept 22 bases outside the gene matches. As DNA, the CDR3 is TGTGCCTGGAGTTCCTATACACAGACAGGGAAGTCCATTATTAGCAATCAGCCCCAGCATTTT. Translation: CAWSSYTQTGKSIISNQPQHF.

The V and J genes are TRBV6-5 and TRBJ1-2; 8 nucleotides align to TRBD1. The CDR3 covers 14 residues. With V trimmed by 6 bases and J by 2 bases, 5 bases remained unmatched. From germline, CDR1 is MNHEY and CDR2 SVGAGI. Here the CDR3 DNA reads TGTGCCAGCAGCCTTGGGACAGGAAACTATGGCTACACCTTC. Its translation is CASSLGTGNYGYTF.

This clone was seen more than once but under ten times. V is TRBV18 and J is TRBJ1-6; perhaps TRBD1 as D (6 bases). The germline V gene has CDR1 KGHSH and CDR2 LQKENI. Trimming cost V 5 bases and J 14 bases, with 10 bases left between them. The length of the CDR3 is 11 residues. The CDR3 spells CASSSQGTLHF. Written as DNA, the CDR3 is TGTGCCAGCTCAAGTCAGGGGACCCTCCACTTT.

This chain uses TRBV25-1 with TRBJ2-5, with a possible D match to TRBD1 (5 bases). This CDR3 is built from 16 residues. The V gene lost 5 bases and the J gene lost 5 bases, with 21 bases spanning the gap. The germline V gene encodes CDR1 MGHDK and CDR2 SYGVNS. CDR3 amino acids: CASSSDQGVFWETQYF. The CDR3 DNA reads TGTGCCAGCAGTTCCGACCAGGGCGTCTTTTGGGAGACCCAGTACTTC.

A few counts support this clone. This chain uses TRBV6-6 with TRBJ2-1, with D maybe TRBD1 (5 bases). The CDR3 covers 15 residues. Germline values: CDR1 MNHNY, CDR2 SVGAGI (reference sequence). V lost 6 bases, J lost 4 bases, and 16 bases lay in between. CDR3 sequence reads: CASSLNLKGYNEQFF. The CDR3 DNA reads as TGTGCCAGCAGCCTAAATCTAAAGGGGTACAATGAGCAGTTCTTC.

The chain combines TRBV28 with TRBJ1-1; TRBD1 aligns across 7 bases. Germline CDR1 and CDR2: MDHEN and SYDVKM. The CDR3 runs to 13 residues. V shed 3 bases, J shed 5 bases, and the junction held 3 bases outside the gene matches. This chain's CDR3 is CASSFRGRTEAFF. In DNA, the CDR3 is TGTGCCAGCAGTTTCAGGGGGAGAACTGAAGCTTTCTTT.

The chain joins TRBV7-2 to TRBJ1-2, with 9 bases identical to TRBD1. This CDR3 has 14 amino acids. The V gene end was trimmed by 7 bases and the J gene end by 4 bases; junction bases not matched to a gene: 7. CDR1 is SGHTA and CDR2 is FQGNSA in the germline V gene. The CDR3 nucleotides read TGTGCCAGCACCCCTGCGACAGGGGGCTATGGCTACACCTTC. Amino acids: CASTPATGGYGYTF.

CDR3 sequence: CASSDLAGPPREQFF. The DNA of the CDR3 is TGTGCCAGCAGCGACTTAGCGGGTCCCCCCAGGGAGCAGTTCTTC. V usage is TRBV6-1 and J usage is TRBJ2-1; 7 nucleotides align to TRBD2. Trimming at V came to 6 bases and at J to 10 bases, leaving 15 bases not matched to a gene. CDR1 MNHNS and CDR2 SASEGT come from the germline V gene. The CDR3 length is 15 residues.